The 15 T cell receptor beta chains below come from one sample, sequenced in a study of blood T cell repertoires in COVID-19. The data were produced by immunoSEQ multiplex PCR, yet TCRdb's version contains in-frame clones alone and is incomplete. The repertoire holds about 240,000 clones, with approximately 83% as singletons. The sample consisted of PBMCs or T cells enriched from blood (not recorded which). These receptors were obtained from a middle-aged woman with acute COVID-19.

V and J are TRBV5-1 and TRBJ1-1, with 7 bases identical to TRBD1. Germline V lookup: CDR1 SGHRS, CDR2 YFSETQ. The CDR3 consists of 15 residues. V was clipped by 3 bases and J by 1 base; unmatched bases: 6. CDR3 amino acids: CASSSPTGENTEAFF. The CDR3 nucleotides are TGCGCCAGCAGCTCGCCAACAGGGGAGAACACTGAAGCTTTCTTT.

The genes are TRBV7-8 and TRBJ2-7, with 10 nucleotides matching TRBD2. The CDR3 runs 14 residues. The germline V gene encodes CDR1 SGHVS and CDR2 FQNEAQ. V lost 4 bases to trimming and J lost 6 bases; unmatched junction nucleotides: 6. CDR3 sequence (DNA): TGTGCCAGCAGCTCCCTAGCGGGAGTAGGCGAGCAGTACTTC. Translating it yields CASSSLAGVGEQYF.

This rearrangement joins TRBV11-2 to TRBJ1-1; no reliable D call. V dropped 2 bases and J dropped 1 base, with 5 bases sitting between them. Per the germline V gene, CDR1 is SGHAT and CDR2 is FQNNGV. This CDR3 spans 13 amino acids. The CDR3 DNA sequence: TGTGCCAGCAGCTTAAACAGGAACACTGAAGCTTTCTTT. It specifies CASSLNRNTEAFF. Looking up the rest from reference TRBV11-2 and TRBJ1-1 gives the full variable domain: EAGVAQSPRYKIIEKRQSVAFWCNPISGHATLYWYQQILGQGPKLLIQFQNNGVVDDSQLPKDRFSAERLKGVDSTLKIQPAKLEDSAVYLCASSLNRNTEAFFGQGTRLTVV.

This chain links TRBV7-6 with TRBJ2-1; 11 nucleotides agree with TRBD1. The CDR3 is 17 amino acids. Germline V lookup: CDR1 SGHVS, CDR2 FNYEAQ. V was pared by 1 base and J by 0 bases, with 2 bases of the junction left unmatched. The CDR3 nucleotides read TGTGCCAGCAGCTTAGTTGGGACAGGGGGCTCCTACAATGAGCAGTTCTTC. This gives the protein CASSLVGTGGSYNEQFF.

The gene calls are TRBV19 and TRBJ2-7; 7 bases are a match to TRBD1. Germline assignment: CDR1 LNHDA and CDR2 SQIVND (reference sequence). The ends lost 7 bases at V and 5 bases at J; junction bases unmatched: 11. This CDR3 has 14 residues. The CDR3 is CASNTPGQFNEQYF. In DNA form, the CDR3 reads TGTGCCAGTAACACGCCGGGACAGTTTAACGAGCAGTACTTC.

V usage is TRBV19 and J usage is TRBJ1-2, with D perhaps matching TRBD1 (5 bases). Germline loops: CDR1 LNHDA, CDR2 SQIVND (reference sequence). V was pared by 3 bases and J by 1 base, with 18 bases between. CDR3 length: 17 amino acids. The CDR3 region has the DNA TGTGCCAGTAGTATGCAGGACATCGACTTATTTAACTATGGCTACACCTTC. It encodes CASSMQDIDLFNYGYTF.

DNA of the CDR3: TGTGCCAGTAGAGGACTAGCGGGAGGTCGCACCGGGGAGCTGTTTTTT. It codes for CASRGLAGGRTGELFF. V is TRBV19 and J is TRBJ2-2; 14 positions agree with TRBD2. Per germline, CDR1 LNHDA and CDR2 SQIVND (reference sequence). Trimming removed 6 bases from V and 4 bases from J; junction bases left unmatched: 4. The CDR3 loop spans 16 amino acids.

This clone has just one count. The chain has TRBV19 and TRBJ1-3; D ambiguous. V dropped 9 bases and J dropped 5 bases, with 17 bases sitting between them. Looked up from germline, CDR1 is LNHDA and CDR2 is SQIVND (reference sequence). The CDR3 loop spans 14 amino acids. The CDR3 protein is CASVDGGKRNTIYF. CDR3 DNA sequence: TGTGCCAGCGTCGATGGAGGGAAAAGAAACACCATATATTTT.

The V and J genes are TRBV6-4 and TRBJ2-3, with 12 bases that match TRBD2. This CDR3 has 14 amino acids. Germline-derived CDR1 and CDR2 are MRHNA and SNTAGT. V lost 6 bases to trimming and J lost 4 bases; unmatched junction nucleotides: 2. The chain's CDR3 is CASRTSGSADTQYF. CDR3 nucleotides: TGTGCCAGCAGGACTAGCGGGAGCGCAGATACGCAGTATTTT.

The chain has TRBV6-5 and TRBJ2-2, with a possible D match to TRBD1 (6 bases). V was clipped by 6 bases and J by 6 bases, with 14 bases between them. The CDR3 spans 14 residues. CDR1 MNHEY and CDR2 SVGAGI come from the germline V gene. The CDR3 nucleotides read TGTGCCAGCAGACAGGGTTTTTCAGCCGGGGAGCTGTTTTTT. Its translation is CASRQGFSAGELFF.

This chain links TRBV5-1 with TRBJ2-7, with 9 positions matching TRBD2. The V gene's germline CDR1 is SGHRS and CDR2 YFSETQ. This CDR3 has 14 amino acids. The V gene end was trimmed by 4 bases and the J gene end by 3 bases; junction bases not matched to a gene: 5. As DNA, the CDR3 is TGCGCCAGCAGCATTAGCGGGAGCAACTACGAGCAGTACTTC. Translation gives CASSISGSNYEQYF.

V gene TRBV30 combines with J gene TRBJ2-5; tentative D call: TRBD1 (6 bases). V lost 2 bases and J 4 bases, leaving 11 bases between the germline ends. This CDR3 comprises 13 residues. The germline V gene encodes CDR1 GTSNPN and CDR2 SVGIG (reference sequence). This CDR3 is CAWSYGGPETQYF. Here the CDR3 DNA reads TGTGCCTGGAGTTATGGGGGCCCAGAGACCCAGTACTTC.

In its sample, this clone was seen once. The chain employs TRBV5-8 and TRBJ2-6, with a weak D call TRBD1 (6 bases). Looked up from germline, CDR1 is SGHTS and CDR2 is YDEGEE. The V end was cut by 1 base, the J end by 0 bases, with 14 bases between. This CDR3 is 18 amino acids long. The CDR3 DNA follows: TGTGCCAGCAGCTTGTCCAGGGGATTTAACTCTGGGGCCAACGTCCTGACTTTC. Translated: CASSLSRGFNSGANVLTF.

The J gene is TRBJ2-2, the V gene TRBV9; TRBD2 is a possible D gene (6 bases). The germline V and J ends were trimmed by 0 bases and 5 bases, with 11 bases remaining between them. Germline V gives CDR1 SGDLS, CDR2 YYNGEE. CDR3 length equals 15 residues. CDR3 coding DNA: TGTGCCAGCAGCGTAGATCGCCGGGGGACCGGGGAGCTGTTTTTT. Its translation is CASSVDRRGTGELFF.

The chain employs TRBV6-5 and TRBJ2-7; 12 nucleotides match TRBD2. The ends lost 1 base at V and 3 bases at J; junction bases unmatched: 4. CDR1 is MNHEY, CDR2 SVGAGI, per germline. This CDR3 comprises 16 residues. CDR3 nucleotides: TGTGCCAGCAGTTACTACCTGACTAGCGGGAGCTACGAGCAGTACTTC. Amino acid sequence: CASSYYLTSGSYEQYF.